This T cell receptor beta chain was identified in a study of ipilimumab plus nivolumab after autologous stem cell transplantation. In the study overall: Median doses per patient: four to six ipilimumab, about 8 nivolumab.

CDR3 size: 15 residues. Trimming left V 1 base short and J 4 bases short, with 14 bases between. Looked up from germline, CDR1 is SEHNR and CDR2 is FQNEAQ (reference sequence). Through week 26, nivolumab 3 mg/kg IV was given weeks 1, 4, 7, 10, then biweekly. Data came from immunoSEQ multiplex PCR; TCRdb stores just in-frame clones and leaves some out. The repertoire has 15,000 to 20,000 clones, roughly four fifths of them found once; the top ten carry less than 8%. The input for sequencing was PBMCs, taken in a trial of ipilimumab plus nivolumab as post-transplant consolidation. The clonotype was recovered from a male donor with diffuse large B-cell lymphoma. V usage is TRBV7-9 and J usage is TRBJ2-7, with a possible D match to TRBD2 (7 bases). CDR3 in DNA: TGTGCCAGCAGCTTAGACGGGGGGCTGGAGTACGAGCAGTACTTC. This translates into CASSLDGGLEYEQYF.